This TCR beta chain was recorded in a study of regulatory T cells in long-lasting Graves disease. The study, taken as a whole, reports: With persistent disease, TRBV28, TRBJ1-2 and TRBJ2-5 were the favored segments. Thyroid tissue went unexamined; only peripheral blood was analyzed.

Construction of the TCR beta libraries employed iRepertoire HTBI primers in conjunction with Arm-PCR of CDR3 regions. TCRdb re-analysed the multiplex PCR reads in MiXCR, keeping a single row per CDR3 protein. The top ten clones hold about 10% of a sample with approximately 460,000 distinct CDR3 sequences, about a sixth of them seen once. At least ten counts were recorded for this clonotype. Its antigen is currently unknown. Sample time point: newly diagnosed GD, antithyroid drugs for less than 3 months. After RNA was extracted from PBMCs, the TCR library was made from it. The guidelines of the American Thyroid Association were the basis for diagnosing Graves' disease. Per germline, CDR1 SGHRS and CDR2 YFSETQ. This CDR3 region has 17 residues. Trimming shortened V by 4 bases and J by 5 bases, and 21 bases separated the two germline ends. These records were also assigned to another study, of T cells in Graves' hyperthyroidism and ophthalmopathy.

This receptor was taken from a woman aged 30 to 39 with Graves disease. The material sequenced was peripheral blood mononuclear cells (PBMCs), taken at new diagnosis, from a patient treated with antithyroid drugs. V gene TRBV5-1 combines with J gene TRBJ2-2, with D possibly TRBD2 on 5 matching bases. The CDR3 region has the DNA TGCGCCAGCAGCCACGCCCAAGGGAGCGAGCTGACCGGGGAGCTGTTTTTT. Translating it yields CASSHAQGSELTGELFF.